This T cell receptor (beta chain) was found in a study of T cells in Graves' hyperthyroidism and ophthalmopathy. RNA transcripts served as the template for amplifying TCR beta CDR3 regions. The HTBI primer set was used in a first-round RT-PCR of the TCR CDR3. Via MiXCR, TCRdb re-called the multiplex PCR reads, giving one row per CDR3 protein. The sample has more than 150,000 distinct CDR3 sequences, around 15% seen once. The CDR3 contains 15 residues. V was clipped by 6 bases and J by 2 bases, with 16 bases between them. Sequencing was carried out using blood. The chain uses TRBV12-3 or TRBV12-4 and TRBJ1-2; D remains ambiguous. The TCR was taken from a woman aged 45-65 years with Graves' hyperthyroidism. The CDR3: CASSRPRLGNYGYTF. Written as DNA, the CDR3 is TGTGCCAGCAGCCGTCCCCGACTAGGGAACTATGGCTACACCTTC.